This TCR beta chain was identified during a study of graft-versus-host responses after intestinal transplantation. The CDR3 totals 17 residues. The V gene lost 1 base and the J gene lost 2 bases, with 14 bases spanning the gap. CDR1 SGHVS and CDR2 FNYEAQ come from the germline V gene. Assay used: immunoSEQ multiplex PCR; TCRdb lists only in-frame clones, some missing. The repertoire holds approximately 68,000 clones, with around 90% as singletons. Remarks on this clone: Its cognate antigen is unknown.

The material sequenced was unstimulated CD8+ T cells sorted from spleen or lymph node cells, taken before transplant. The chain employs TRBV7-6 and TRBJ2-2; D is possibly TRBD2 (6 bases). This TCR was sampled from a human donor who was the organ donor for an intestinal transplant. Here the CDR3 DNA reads TGTGCCAGCAGCTTAGACAAGGGCGGGGCCAACACCGGGGAGCTGTTTTTT. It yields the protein CASSLDKGGANTGELFF.